This T cell receptor (beta chain) is drawn from a study of response to subunit inactivated influenza vaccine. The CDR3 runs 13 residues. The V gene lost 5 bases and the J gene lost 8 bases, with 13 bases spanning the gap. Looked up from germline, CDR1 is DFQATT and CDR2 is SNEGSKA (reference sequence). TCRdb reprocessed the RT-PCR reads with MiXCR, giving one entry per CDR3 protein. This sample carries 500,000 or so distinct CDR3 sequences, about 15% of them seen once, and the ten largest clones take less than 4%. As to this clonotype: Its antigen remains unknown.

Study observations and caveats: Authors suggested each seasonal flu vaccination may recruit only limited numbers of new T cells.

This chain joins TRBV20-1 and TRBJ1-6; D not resolved. This TCR was sampled from a man between 50 and 75 years old who received an inactivated influenza vaccine. Sequenced here: CD4+ T cells sorted from PBMCs, sampled 23 months after vaccination. The CDR3 nucleotides are TGCAGTGCTCCAGATAGATGGGATTCACCCCTCCACTTT. Residues: CSAPDRWDSPLHF.